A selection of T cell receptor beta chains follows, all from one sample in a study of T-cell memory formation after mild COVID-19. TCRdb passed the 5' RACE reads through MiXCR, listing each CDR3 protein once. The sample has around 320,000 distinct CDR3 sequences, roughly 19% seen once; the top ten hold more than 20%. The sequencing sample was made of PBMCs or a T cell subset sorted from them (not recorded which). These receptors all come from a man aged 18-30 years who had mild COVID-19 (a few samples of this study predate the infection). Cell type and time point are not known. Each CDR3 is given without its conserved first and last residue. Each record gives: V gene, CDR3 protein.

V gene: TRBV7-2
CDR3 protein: ASSRGGDYGYT

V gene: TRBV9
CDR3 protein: ASSATTSYEQY

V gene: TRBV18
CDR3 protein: ASSPLNGKNTEAF

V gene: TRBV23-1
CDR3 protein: ASSQRHDRGITDTQY

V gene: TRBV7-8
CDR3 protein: ASSLARTGKDEQY

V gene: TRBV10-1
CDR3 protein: ASSGQTNYGYT

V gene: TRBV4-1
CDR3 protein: ASSQIIAWLAQETQY

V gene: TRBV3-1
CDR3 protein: ASSPFGNRDYEQY

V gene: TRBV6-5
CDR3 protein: ASSSGRYFEGYT

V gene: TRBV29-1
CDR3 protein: SVVRGQVSPAQY

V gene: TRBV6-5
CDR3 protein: ASRGAGDTQY

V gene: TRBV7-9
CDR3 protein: ASSWEGDDEQY

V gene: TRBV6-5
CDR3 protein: ASGVNQPQH

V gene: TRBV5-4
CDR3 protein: ASSLSDEAF

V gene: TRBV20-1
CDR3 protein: SARALAAMNTEAF

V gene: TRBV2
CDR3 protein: ASMRQETQY

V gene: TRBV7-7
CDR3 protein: ASSLELAGEETQY

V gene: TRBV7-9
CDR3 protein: ASSFRSPEHYGYT

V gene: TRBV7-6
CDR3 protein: ASSLTGANGYT

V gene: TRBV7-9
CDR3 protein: ASSSETSGPGY

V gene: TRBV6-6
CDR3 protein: ASSLQWKDEQF

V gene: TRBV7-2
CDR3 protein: ASSHLSPLH

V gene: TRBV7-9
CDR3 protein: ASSPTSLTGLF

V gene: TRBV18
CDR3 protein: ASSPPNEGDGEY

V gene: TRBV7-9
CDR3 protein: ASSPQGDSLSGYT

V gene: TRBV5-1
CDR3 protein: ASSLGPGGNQPQH

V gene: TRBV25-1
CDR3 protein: ASSERSLSGELF

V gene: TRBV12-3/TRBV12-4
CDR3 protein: ASTLTRRETQY

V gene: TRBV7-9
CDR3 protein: ASSPPASSEAF

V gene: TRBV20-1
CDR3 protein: SARWTYRETQY

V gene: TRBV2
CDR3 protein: ASSGPGELF

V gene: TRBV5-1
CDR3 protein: ASSSVMNTEAF

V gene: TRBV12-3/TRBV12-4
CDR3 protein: ASSLSSQGTGEQY

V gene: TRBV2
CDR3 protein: ASSEAWGGTDTQY

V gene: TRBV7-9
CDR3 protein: ASSSSSGGKDTQY

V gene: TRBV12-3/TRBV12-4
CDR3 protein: ASSLLAGGVNIQY

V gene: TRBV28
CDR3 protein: ASSLVENEQF

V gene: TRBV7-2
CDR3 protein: ASSLNLETQY

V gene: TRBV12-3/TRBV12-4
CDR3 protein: ASSLSDYRGTEAF

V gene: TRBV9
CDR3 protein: ASSVGANNEAF

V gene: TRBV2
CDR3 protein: ASSRQGQETQY

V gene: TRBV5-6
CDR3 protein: ASSWGSAGTTGELF

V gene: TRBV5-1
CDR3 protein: ASSLGGQGGDTQY

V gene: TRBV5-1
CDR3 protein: ASSLLPLAGGQNERF

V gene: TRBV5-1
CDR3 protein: ASSWGTGYEQY

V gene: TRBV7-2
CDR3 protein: ASSYTSEGGETQY